What follows describes a single TCR beta chain. This sample stems from a study of cytomegalovirus exposure and HLA in healthy donors. The CDR3 has 13 residues. Looked up from germline, CDR1 is SGHTA and CDR2 is FQGNSA. The ends were cut back, 8 bases at V and 8 bases at J, with 16 bases in the middle. Produced via immunoSEQ multiplex PCR; TCRdb's table is partial and in-frame only. Of over 100,000 clones detected, 89% appear once; the ten largest clones hold 1.2%. This TCR came from a woman aged 18-29 years in good health and CMV-seronegative. Sequenced material: PBMCs. The V gene is TRBV7-2, the J gene TRBJ1-5; D ambiguous. DNA for the CDR3: TGTGCCAGCGCTGGTCTTGGGAGCAAGCCCCAGCATTTT. It encodes CASAGLGSKPQHF.